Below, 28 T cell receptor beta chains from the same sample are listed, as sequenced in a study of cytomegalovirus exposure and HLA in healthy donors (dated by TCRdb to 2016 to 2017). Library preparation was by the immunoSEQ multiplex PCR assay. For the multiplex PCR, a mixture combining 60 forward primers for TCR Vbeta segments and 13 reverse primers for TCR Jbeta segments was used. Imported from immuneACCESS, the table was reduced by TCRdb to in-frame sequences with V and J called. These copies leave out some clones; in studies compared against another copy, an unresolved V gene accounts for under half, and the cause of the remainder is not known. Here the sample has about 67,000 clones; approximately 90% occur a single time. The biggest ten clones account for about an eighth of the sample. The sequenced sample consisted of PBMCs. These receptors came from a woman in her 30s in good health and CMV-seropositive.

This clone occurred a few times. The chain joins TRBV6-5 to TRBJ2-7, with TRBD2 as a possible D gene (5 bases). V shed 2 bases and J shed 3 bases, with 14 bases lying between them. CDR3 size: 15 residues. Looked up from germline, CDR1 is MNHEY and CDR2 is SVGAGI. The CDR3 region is CASSYEFGLNYEQYF. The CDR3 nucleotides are TGTGCCAGCAGTTACGAGTTTGGACTGAACTACGAGCAGTACTTC.

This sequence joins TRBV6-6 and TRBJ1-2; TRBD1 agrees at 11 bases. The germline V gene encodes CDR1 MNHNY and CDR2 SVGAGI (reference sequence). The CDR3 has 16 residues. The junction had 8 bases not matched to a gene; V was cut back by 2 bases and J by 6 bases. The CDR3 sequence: CASSYRGQGASNGYTF. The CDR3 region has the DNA TGTGCCAGCAGTTACAGAGGACAGGGGGCTTCGAATGGCTACACCTTC.

The CDR3 loop is CASSATGWSDYEQYF. Here the CDR3 DNA reads TGTGCCAGCAGCGCCACAGGGTGGTCGGACTACGAGCAGTACTTC. The chain links TRBV9 to TRBJ2-7; TRBD1 is a possible D gene (6 bases). Trimming removed 3 bases at V and 3 bases at J, with 16 bases between. The CDR3 has 15 amino acids. Germline loops: CDR1 SGDLS, CDR2 YYNGEE.

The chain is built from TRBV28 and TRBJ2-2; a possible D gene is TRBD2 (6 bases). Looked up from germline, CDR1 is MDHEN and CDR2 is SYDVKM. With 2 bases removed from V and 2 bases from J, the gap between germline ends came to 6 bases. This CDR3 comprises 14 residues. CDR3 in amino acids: CASSLAGNTGELFF. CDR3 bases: TGTGCCAGCAGTTTAGCGGGAAACACCGGGGAGCTGTTTTTT.

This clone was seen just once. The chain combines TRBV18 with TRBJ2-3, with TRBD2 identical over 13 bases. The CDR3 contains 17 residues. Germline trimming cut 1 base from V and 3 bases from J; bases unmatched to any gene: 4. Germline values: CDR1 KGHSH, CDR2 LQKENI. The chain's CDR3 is CASSPRTSGSITDTQYF. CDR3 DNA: TGTGCCAGCTCACCACGGACTAGCGGGAGTATTACAGATACGCAGTATTTT.

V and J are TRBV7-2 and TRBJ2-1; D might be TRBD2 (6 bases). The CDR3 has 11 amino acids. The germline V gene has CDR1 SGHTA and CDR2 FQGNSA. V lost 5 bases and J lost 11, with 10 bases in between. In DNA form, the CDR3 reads TGTGCCAGCAGCCCTAGCGCCCAGCAGTTCTTC. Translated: CASSPSAQQFF.

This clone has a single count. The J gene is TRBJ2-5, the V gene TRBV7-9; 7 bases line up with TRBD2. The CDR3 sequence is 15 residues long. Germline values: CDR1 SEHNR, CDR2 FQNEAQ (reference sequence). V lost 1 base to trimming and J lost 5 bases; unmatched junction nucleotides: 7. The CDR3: CASSLDAAGDETQYF. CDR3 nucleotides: TGTGCCAGCAGCTTAGATGCGGCGGGAGATGAGACCCAGTACTTC.

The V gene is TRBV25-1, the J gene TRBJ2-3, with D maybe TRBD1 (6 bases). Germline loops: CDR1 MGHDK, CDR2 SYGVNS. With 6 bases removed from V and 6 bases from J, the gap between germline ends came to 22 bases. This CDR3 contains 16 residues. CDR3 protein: CASSSPLGTPDDTQYF. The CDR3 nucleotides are TGTGCCAGCAGCTCCCCCTTGGGGACACCCGATGATACGCAGTATTTT.

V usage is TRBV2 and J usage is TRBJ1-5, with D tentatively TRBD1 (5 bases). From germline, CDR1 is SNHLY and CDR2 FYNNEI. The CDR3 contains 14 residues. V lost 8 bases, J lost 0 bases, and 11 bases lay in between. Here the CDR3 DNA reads TGTGCCAGCCGTTTTCAGGGTAGCAATCAGCCCCAGCATTTT. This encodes CASRFQGSNQPQHF.

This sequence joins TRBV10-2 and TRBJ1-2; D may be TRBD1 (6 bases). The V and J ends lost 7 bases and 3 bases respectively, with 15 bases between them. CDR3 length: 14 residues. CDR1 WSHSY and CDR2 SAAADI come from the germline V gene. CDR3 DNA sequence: TGCGCCAGCAACGGACAGAATATTCACTATGGCTACACCTTC. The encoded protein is CASNGQNIHYGYTF.

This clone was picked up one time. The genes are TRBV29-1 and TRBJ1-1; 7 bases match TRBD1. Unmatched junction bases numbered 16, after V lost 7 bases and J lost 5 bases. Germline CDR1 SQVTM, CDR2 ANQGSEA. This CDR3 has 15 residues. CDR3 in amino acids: CSARDTGVGGTEAFF. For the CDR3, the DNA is TGCAGCGCTAGGGACACAGGGGTTGGGGGAACTGAAGCTTTCTTT.

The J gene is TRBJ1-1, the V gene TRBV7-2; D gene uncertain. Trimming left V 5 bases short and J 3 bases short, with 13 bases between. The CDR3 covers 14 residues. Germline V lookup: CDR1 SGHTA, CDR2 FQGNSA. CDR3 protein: CASSATTGYTEAFF. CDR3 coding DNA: TGTGCCAGCAGCGCAACAACGGGGTACACTGAAGCTTTCTTT.

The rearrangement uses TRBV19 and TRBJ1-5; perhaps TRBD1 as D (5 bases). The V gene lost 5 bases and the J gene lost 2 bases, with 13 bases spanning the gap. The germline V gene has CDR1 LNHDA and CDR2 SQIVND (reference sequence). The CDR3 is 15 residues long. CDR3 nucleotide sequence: TGTGCCAGTAGTGACAGACCGGGAGGCAATCAGCCCCAGCATTTT. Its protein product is CASSDRPGGNQPQHF.

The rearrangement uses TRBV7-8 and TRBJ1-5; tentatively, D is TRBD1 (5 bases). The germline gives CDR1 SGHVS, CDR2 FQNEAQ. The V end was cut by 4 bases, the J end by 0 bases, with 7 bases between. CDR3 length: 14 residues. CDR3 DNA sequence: TGTGCCAGCAGCTCCACAGGTAGCAATCAGCCCCAGCATTTT. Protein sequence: CASSSTGSNQPQHF. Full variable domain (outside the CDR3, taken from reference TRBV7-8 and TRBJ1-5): GAGVSQSPRYKVAKRGQDVALRCDPISGHVSLFWYQQALGQGPEFLTYFQNEAQLDKSGLPSDRFFAERPEGSVSTLKIQRTQQEDSAVYLCASSSTGSNQPQHFGDGTRLSIL.

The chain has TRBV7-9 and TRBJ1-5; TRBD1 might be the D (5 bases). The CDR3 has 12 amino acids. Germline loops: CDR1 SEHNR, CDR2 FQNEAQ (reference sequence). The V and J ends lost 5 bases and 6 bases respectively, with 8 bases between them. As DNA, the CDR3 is TGTGCCAGCAGCCGCGGGGGTCAGCCCCAGCATTTT. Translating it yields CASSRGGQPQHF.

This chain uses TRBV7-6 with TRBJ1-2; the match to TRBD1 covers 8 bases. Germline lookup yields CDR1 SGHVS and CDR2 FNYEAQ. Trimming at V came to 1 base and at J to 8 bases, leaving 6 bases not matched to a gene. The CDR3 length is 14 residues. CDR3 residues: CASSLETGAGGYTF. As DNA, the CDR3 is TGTGCCAGCAGCTTAGAGACAGGGGCGGGAGGCTACACCTTC.

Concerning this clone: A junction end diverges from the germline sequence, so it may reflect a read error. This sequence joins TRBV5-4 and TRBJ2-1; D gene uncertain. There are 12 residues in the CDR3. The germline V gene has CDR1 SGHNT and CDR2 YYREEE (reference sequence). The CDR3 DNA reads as TGTGCCAGCAGCTTGGATGGGCGTGAGCAGCTCTTC. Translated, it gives CASSLDGREQLF.

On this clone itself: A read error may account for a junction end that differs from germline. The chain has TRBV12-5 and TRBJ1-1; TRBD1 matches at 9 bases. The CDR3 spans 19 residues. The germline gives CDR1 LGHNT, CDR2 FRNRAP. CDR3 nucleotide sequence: TGTGCTAGTGGATTGGTTCCGGGGAAGACAGGGGGGTGGCAAACTGAAGCTTTCTTT. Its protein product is CASGLVPGKTGGWQTEAFF.

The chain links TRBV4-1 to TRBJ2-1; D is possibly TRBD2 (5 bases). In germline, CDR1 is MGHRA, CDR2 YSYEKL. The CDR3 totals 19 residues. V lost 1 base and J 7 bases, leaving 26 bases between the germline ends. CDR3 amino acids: CASSQASSTTVARRNEQFF. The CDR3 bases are TGCGCCAGCAGCCAAGCGTCTAGCACTACGGTCGCCCGCCGGAATGAGCAGTTCTTC.

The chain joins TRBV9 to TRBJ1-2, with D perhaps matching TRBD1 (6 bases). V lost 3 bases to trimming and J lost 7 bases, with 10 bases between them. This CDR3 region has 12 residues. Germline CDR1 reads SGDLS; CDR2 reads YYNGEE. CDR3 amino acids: CASSETGSGYTF. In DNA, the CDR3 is TGTGCCAGCAGCGAAACAGGGAGTGGCTACACCTTC.

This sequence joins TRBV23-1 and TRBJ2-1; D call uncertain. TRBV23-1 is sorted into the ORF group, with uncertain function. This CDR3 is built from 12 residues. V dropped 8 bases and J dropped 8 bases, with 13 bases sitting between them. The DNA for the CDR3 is TGCGCCAGCCACCTAATGGGCGATGAGCAGTTCTTC. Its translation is CASHLMGDEQFF.

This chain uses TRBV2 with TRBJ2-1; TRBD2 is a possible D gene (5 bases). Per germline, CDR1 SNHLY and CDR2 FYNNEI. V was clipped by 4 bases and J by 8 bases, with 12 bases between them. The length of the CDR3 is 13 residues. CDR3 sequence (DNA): TGTGCCAGCAGTGGGACTGAATATCATGAGCAGTTCTTC. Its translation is CASSGTEYHEQFF.

The CDR3 DNA reads as TGTGCCACCCAAAGGGGTGGAGAGACCCAGTACTTC. Translating it yields CATQRGGETQYF. V is TRBV19 and J is TRBJ2-5; a weak D match, TRBD1 (5 bases). Looked up from germline, CDR1 is LNHDA and CDR2 is SQIVND (reference sequence). Trimming removed 10 bases from V and 4 bases from J, with 13 bases in between. This CDR3 is 12 amino acids long. The full variable domain, in which reference TRBV19 and TRBJ2-5 provide the parts outside the CDR3, is DGGITQSPKYLFRKEGQNVTLSCEQNLNHDAMYWYRQDPGQGLRLIYYSQIVNDFQKGDIAEGYSVSREKKESFPLTVTSAQKNPTAFYLCATQRGGETQYFGPGTRLLVL.

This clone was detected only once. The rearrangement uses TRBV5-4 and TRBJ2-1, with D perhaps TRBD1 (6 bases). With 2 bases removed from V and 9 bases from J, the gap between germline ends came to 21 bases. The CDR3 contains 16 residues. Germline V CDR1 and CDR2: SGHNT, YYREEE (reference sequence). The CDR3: CASSLGTPRSLSEQFF. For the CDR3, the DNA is TGTGCCAGCAGCTTAGGGACACCCAGATCGTTGAGTGAGCAGTTCTTC.

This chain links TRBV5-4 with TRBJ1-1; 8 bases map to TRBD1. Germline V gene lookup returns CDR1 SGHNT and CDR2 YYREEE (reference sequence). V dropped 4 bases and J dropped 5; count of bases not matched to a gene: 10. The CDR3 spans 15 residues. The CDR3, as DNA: TGTGCCAGCAGCAGAGACAGGGGAAGGGGGACTGAAGCTTTCTTT. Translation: CASSRDRGRGTEAFF.

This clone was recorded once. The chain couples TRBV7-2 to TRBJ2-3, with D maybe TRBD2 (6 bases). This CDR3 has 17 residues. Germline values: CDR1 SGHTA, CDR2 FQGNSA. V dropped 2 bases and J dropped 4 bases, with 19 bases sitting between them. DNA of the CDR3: TGTGCCAGCAGCTTAAATGGGGCGGGGATGGGGGCAGATACGCAGTATTTT. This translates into CASSLNGAGMGADTQYF.

This CDR3 reads CASSPPTDRGETQYF. Here the CDR3 DNA reads TGTGCCAGCTCACCACCTACGGACAGAGGGGAGACCCAGTACTTC. The V gene is TRBV18, the J gene TRBJ2-5; TRBD1 might be the D (6 bases). The CDR3 spans 15 residues. Trimming removed 0 bases from V and 5 bases from J, with 13 bases in between. Germline V gene sequence: CDR1 KGHSH, CDR2 LQKENI.

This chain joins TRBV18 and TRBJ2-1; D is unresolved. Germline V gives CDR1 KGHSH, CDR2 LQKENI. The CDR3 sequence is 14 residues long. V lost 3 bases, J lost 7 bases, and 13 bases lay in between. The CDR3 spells CASSPWALRNEQFF. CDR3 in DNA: TGTGCCAGCTCACCCTGGGCCCTTAGGAATGAGCAGTTCTTC.